These 4 T cell receptor beta chains were all obtained from the same sample, sequenced in a study of neurological immune-mediated disorders. Each CDR3 protein gets one entry after TCRdb re-called the 5' RACE reads with MiXCR. The table records approximately 32,000 distinct CDR3 sequences, 15% of them present only once. Sequencing input: PBMCs. Receptors were obtained from a man aged 65-85 years in good health.

This clonotype was found many times. Here the CDR3 reads CASSFLTGATDTQYF. The CDR3 region has the DNA TGTGCCAGCAGTTTCCTGACAGGGGCTACAGATACGCAGTATTTT. J is TRBJ2-3 and V is TRBV28; 8 bases align to TRBD1. The CDR3 runs to 15 residues. Germline loops: CDR1 MDHEN, CDR2 SYDVKM. V lost 3 bases, J lost 3 bases, and 5 bases stayed unmatched.

This clonotype appeared many times. J is TRBJ1-2 and V is TRBV10-3, with D tentatively TRBD1 (5 bases). The V gene's germline CDR1 is ENHRY and CDR2 SYGVKD. The CDR3 is 14 amino acids. V lost 3 bases and J 5 bases, leaving 13 bases between the germline ends. CDR3 sequence reads: CAISEWGTRYGYTF. The CDR3 DNA reads as TGTGCCATCAGTGAATGGGGGACGAGGTATGGCTACACCTTC.

This clonotype was recorded many times. The rearrangement links TRBV20-1 to TRBJ2-3; D perhaps matches TRBD2 (6 bases). Trimming cost V 5 bases and J 3 bases, with 9 bases left between them. The length of the CDR3 is 12 residues. The germline V gene encodes CDR1 DFQATT and CDR2 SNEGSKA (reference sequence). The CDR3 region is CSASLATDTQYF. The CDR3 nucleotides read TGCAGTGCTTCCCTAGCGACAGATACGCAGTATTTT.

This clonotype was counted many times. The V gene is TRBV7-2, the J gene TRBJ1-6; 9 bases fit TRBD1. Germline V gene lookup returns CDR1 SGHTA and CDR2 FQGNSA. The V and J ends lost 5 bases and 9 bases, in that order; junction bases with no gene match: 8. The CDR3 runs to 15 residues. CDR3 DNA: TGTGCCAGCAGCCCCCCGGGGACAGGGCGTTCACCCCTCCACTTT. The encoded protein is CASSPPGTGRSPLHF.